These 4 T cell receptor beta chains were all obtained from the same sample, sequenced in a study of shared clonotypes between healthy human individuals. Method: immunoSEQ multiplex PCR; TCRdb's copy keeps in-frame clones and lacks some. The sample has about 2.4 million clones, roughly 93% seen once. Material: naive CD4+ T cells from PBMCs. Described subset: CD45RA+ positively selected. The receptors stem from a man younger than 35 in good health. Some clones in this sample may be carry-over from other donors' samples.

The CDR3 DNA reads TGTGCCAGCAGTCCACAGGGCCTCTCCTACGAGCAGTACTTC. This sequence encodes CASSPQGLSYEQYF. The chain has TRBV28 and TRBJ2-7; maybe TRBD1 (6 bases). CDR1 MDHEN and CDR2 SYDVKM come from the germline V gene. Trimming stripped 5 bases from V and 0 bases from J, with 11 bases between. This CDR3 contains 14 residues. Combining the CDR3 with reference TRBV28 and TRBJ2-7 gives the whole variable domain DVKVTQSSRYLVKRTGEKVFLECVQDMDHENMFWYRQDPGLGLRLIYFSYDVKMKEKGDIPEGYSVSREKKERFSLILESASTNQTSMYLCASSPQGLSYEQYFGPGTRLTVT.

The CDR3 region has the DNA TGTGCCAGCAGCCATACAGGGTTCTTCGCTTTCTTT. Translating gives CASSHTGFFAFF. The V call is TRBV14, the J call TRBJ1-1, with a weak D call TRBD1 (6 bases). Germline assignment: CDR1 SGHDN and CDR2 FVKESK. The V and J ends lost 3 bases and 11 bases respectively, with 13 bases between them. The CDR3 contains 12 residues.

The V gene is TRBV9, the J gene TRBJ2-2, with 11 bases that match TRBD2. Per the germline V gene, CDR1 is SGDLS and CDR2 is YYNGEE. V trimming: 0 bases; J trimming: 8 bases; junction bases outside the gene matches: 3. The CDR3 has 15 amino acids. CDR3 sequence: CASSVAGLAVGELFF. CDR3 nucleotides: TGTGCCAGCAGCGTAGCGGGACTAGCGGTGGGGGAGCTGTTTTTT.

The V and J genes are TRBV19 and TRBJ1-2; 8 bases are a match to TRBD1. V was clipped by 0 bases and J by 5 bases; unmatched bases: 5. The CDR3 has 15 amino acids. Germline CDR1 is LNHDA and CDR2 is SQIVND (reference sequence). DNA of the CDR3: TGTGCCAGTAGTATAGATGGACAGGGTCTTTATGGCTACACCTTC. Translating it yields CASSIDGQGLYGYTF.